Sequencing of this T cell receptor beta chain was carried out in a study of early T cells in non-severe SARS-CoV-2 infection. Study context: The authors sequenced bulk RNA from unsorted whole blood, leaving chains unpaired.

One entry per CDR3 protein, called by TCRdb with MiXCR from the 5' RACE reads. The sample lists roughly 71,000 distinct CDR3 sequences; roughly an eighth were seen once. Germline V gene sequence: CDR1 DFQATT, CDR2 SNEGSKA (reference sequence). Deletions cut 0 bases from V and 4 bases from J, with 9 bases between. The CDR3 totals 13 residues. This clonotype was picked up a small number of times. This sequence was found in an adult who was a healthcare worker with PCR-confirmed SARS-CoV-2 infection or an uninfected control (not recorded which). The specimen sequenced was whole blood. The chain employs TRBV20-1 and TRBJ1-2; the D is unclear. This CDR3 is CSARDSRFYGYTF. In DNA, the CDR3 is TGCAGTGCTAGAGATTCCAGGTTCTATGGCTACACCTTC.